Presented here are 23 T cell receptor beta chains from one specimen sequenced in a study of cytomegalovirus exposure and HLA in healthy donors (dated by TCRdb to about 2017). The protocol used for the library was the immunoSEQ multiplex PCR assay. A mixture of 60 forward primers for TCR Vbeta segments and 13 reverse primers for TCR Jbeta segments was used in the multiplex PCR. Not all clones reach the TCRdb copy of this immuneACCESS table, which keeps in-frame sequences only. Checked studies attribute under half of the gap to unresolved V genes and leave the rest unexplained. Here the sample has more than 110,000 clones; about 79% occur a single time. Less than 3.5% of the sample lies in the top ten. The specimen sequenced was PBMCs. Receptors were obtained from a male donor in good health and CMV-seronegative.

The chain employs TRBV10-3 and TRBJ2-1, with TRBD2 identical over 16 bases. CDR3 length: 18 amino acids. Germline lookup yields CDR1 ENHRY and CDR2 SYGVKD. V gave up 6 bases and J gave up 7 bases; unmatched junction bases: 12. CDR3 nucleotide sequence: TGTGCCATCAGAGGGACTAGCGGGGGGGTACAAGGGGGTAATGAGCAGTTCTTC. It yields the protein CAIRGTSGGVQGGNEQFF.

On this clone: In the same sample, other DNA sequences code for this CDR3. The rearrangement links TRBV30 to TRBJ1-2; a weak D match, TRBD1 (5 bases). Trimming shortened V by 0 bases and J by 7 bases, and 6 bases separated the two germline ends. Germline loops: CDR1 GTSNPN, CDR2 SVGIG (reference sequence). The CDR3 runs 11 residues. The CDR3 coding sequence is TGTGCCTGGAGTGTCGGGGGTGGCTACACCTTC. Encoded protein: CAWSVGGGYTF.

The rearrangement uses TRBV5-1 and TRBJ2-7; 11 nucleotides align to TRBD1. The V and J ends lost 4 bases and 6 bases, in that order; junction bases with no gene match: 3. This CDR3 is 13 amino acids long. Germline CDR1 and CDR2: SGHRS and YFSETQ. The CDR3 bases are TGCGCCAGCAGCCCCGGGACAGGGGGCGAGCAGTACTTC. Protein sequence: CASSPGTGGEQYF.

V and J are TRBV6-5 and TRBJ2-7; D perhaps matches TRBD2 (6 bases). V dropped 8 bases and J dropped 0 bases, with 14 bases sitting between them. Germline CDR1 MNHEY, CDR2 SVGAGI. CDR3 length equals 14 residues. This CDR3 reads CASRPGTFSYEQYF. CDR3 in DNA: TGTGCCAGCCGACCCGGGACTTTCTCCTACGAGCAGTACTTC.

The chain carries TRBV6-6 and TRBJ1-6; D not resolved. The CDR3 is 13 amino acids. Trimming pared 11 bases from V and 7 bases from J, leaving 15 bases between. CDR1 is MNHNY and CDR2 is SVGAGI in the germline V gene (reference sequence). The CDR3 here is CASKGGENSPLHF. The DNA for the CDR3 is TGTGCCTCCAAGGGCGGGGAAAATTCACCCCTCCACTTT.

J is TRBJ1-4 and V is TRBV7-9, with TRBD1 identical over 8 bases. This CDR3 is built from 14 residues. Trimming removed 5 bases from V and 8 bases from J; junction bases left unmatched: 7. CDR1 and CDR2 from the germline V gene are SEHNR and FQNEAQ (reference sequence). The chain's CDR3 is CASSDDRGWEKLFF. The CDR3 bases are TGTGCCAGCAGCGATGACAGGGGTTGGGAAAAACTGTTTTTT.

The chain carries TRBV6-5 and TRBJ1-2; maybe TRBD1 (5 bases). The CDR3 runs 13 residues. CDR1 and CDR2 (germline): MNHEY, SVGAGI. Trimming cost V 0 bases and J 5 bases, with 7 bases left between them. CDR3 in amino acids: CASSYSGVYGYTF. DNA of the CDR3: TGTGCCAGCAGTTACTCAGGGGTTTATGGCTACACCTTC.

Here the CDR3 DNA reads TGCGCCAGCAGCCGTCGGGGTAATCAGCCCCAGCATTTT. Encoded protein: CASSRRGNQPQHF. J is TRBJ1-5 and V is TRBV5-1; D gene ambiguous. This CDR3 is 13 amino acids long. From germline, CDR1 is SGHRS and CDR2 YFSETQ. Trimming stripped 4 bases from V and 4 bases from J, with 9 bases between. Supplemented by reference TRBV5-1 and TRBJ1-5, the full variable domain reads KAGVTQTPRYLIKTRGQQVTLSCSPISGHRSVSWYQQTPGQGLQFLFEYFSETQRNKGNFPGRFSGRQFSNSRSEMNVSTLELGDSALYLCASSRRGNQPQHFGDGTRLSIL.

DNA of the CDR3: TGTGCCAGCAGAGAGACCAGCGGGACGACGCAGTTCTTC. Residues: CASRETSGTTQFF. The chain has TRBV7-3 and TRBJ2-1; 7 bases fit TRBD2. The junction had 11 bases not matched to a gene; V was cut back by 6 bases and J by 12 bases. The CDR3 consists of 13 residues. Per germline, CDR1 SGHTA and CDR2 FQGTGA.

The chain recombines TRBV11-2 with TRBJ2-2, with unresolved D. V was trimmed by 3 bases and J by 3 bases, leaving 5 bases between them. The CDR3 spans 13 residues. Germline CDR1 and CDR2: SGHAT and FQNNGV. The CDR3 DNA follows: TGTGCCAGCAGCTTTGGCCACACCGGGGAGCTGTTTTTT. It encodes CASSFGHTGELFF.

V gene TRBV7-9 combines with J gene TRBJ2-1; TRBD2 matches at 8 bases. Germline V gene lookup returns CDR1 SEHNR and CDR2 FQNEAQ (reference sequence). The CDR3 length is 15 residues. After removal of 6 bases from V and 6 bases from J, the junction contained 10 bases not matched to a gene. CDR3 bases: TGTGCCAGCAGACCCCCAGCGGGAGATGCCAATGAGCAGTTCTTC. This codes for CASRPPAGDANEQFF.

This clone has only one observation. The CDR3, as DNA: TGCGCCAGCAGCCGGCACACTCCAGGGGGGATCAACGAGCAGTACTTC. Translated: CASSRHTPGGINEQYF. The V and J genes are TRBV4-3 and TRBJ2-7; a weak D match, TRBD1 (7 bases). The germline V and J ends were trimmed by 4 bases and 5 bases, with 21 bases remaining between them. The CDR3 extends over 16 amino acids. Germline V gene lookup returns CDR1 LGHNA and CDR2 YSLEER.

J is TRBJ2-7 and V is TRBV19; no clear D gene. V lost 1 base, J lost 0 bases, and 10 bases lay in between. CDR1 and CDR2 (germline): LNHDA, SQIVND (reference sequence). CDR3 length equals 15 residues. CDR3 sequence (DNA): TGTGCCAGTAGTATAGGGCTAGAGAGCTCCTACGAGCAGTACTTC. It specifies CASSIGLESSYEQYF.

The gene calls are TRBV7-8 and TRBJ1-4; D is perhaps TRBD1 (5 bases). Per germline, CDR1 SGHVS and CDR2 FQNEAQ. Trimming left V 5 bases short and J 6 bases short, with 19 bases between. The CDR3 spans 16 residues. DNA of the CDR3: TGTGCCAGCAGCGCACGCGAGGGTCGGGGGTATGAAAAACTGTTTTTT. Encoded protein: CASSAREGRGYEKLFF.

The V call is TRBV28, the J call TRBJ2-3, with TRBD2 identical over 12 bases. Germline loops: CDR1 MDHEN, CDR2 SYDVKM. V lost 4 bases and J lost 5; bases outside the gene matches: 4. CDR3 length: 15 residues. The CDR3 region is CASSSLAGGGDTQYF. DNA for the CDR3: TGTGCCAGCAGTTCACTAGCGGGAGGCGGAGATACGCAGTATTTT.

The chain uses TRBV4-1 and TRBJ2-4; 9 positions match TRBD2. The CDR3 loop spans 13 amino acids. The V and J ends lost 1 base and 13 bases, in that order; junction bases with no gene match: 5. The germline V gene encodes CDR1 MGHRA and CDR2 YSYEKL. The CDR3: CASSQGLAGPQYF. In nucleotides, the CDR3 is TGCGCCAGCAGCCAAGGGCTAGCGGGGCCCCAGTACTTC.

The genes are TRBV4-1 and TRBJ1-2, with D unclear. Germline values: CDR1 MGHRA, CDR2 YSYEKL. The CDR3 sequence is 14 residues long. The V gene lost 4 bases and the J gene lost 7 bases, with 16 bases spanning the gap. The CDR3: CASSPPAAQTGYTF. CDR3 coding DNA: TGCGCCAGCAGCCCCCCGGCGGCCCAGACTGGCTACACCTTC.

The CDR3 loop reads CASSHPGESNTGELFF. In DNA form, the CDR3 reads TGCGCCAGCAGCCACCCGGGAGAATCGAACACCGGGGAGCTGTTTTTT. The chain combines TRBV4-1 with TRBJ2-2; possibly TRBD2 for D (6 bases). The germline CDR1 and CDR2 sequences are MGHRA and YSYEKL. V lost 3 bases and J 0 bases, leaving 11 bases between the germline ends. The CDR3 is 16 amino acids.

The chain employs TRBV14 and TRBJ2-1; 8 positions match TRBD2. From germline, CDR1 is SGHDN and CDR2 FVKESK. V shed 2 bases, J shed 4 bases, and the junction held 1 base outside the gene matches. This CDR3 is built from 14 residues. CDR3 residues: CASSQTSGYNEQFF. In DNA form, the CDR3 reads TGTGCCAGCAGCCAAACTAGCGGTTACAATGAGCAGTTCTTC.

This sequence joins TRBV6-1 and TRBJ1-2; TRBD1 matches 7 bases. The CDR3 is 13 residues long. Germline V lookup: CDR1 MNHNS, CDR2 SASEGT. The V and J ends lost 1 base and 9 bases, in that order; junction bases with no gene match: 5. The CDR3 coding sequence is TGTGCCAGCAGTGAAGGCCGACAGGGTAGCTACACCTTC. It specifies CASSEGRQGSYTF.

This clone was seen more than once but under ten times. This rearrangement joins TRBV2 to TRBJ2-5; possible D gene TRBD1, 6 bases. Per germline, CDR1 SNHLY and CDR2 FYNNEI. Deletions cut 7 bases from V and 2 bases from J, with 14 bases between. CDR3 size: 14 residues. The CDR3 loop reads CASTPPTGQETQYF. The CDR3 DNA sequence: TGTGCCAGCACCCCCCCCACAGGGCAAGAGACCCAGTACTTC.

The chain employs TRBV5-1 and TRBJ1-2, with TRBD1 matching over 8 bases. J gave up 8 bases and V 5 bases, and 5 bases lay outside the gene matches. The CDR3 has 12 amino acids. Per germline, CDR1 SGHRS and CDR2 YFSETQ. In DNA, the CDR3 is TGCGCCAGCAGTCGAGACAGGGGCGGCTACACCTTC. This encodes CASSRDRGGYTF.

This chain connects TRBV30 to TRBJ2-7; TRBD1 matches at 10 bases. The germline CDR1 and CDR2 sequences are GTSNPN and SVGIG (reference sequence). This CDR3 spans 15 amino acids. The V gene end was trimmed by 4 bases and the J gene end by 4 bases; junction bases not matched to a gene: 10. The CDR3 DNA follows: TGTGCCTGGAAATTGCCGGGGACAGGGGTTTACGAGCAGTACTTC. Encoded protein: CAWKLPGTGVYEQYF.